A selection of T cell receptor beta chains follows, all from one sample in a study of blood T cell repertoires in COVID-19. Sequencing used immunoSEQ multiplex PCR; TCRdb keeps in-frame clones, though not all of them. The profile shows about 110,000 clones, over 60% of them singletons. Material: peripheral blood. The receptors come from a man in his 70s with acute or convalescent COVID-19. The CDR3 runs from the conserved cysteine through the conserved F or W. The order of the fields is V gene, J gene, D gene, clone size, CDR3 protein, CDR3 DNA. D genes are given only for firm matches. The size of a clone is reported for some rows only, either as once, few or many, or as a class for expanded clones.

TRBV6-1	TRBJ2-5	TRBD1	NA	CASSEWGTGDSETQYF	TGTGCCAGCAGTGAATGGGGGACAGGGGATTCGGAGACCCAGTACTTC
TRBV19	TRBJ1-6	TRBD1	NA	CASSPGQGGISPLHF	TGTGCCAGTAGCCCTGGACAGGGGGGGATTTCACCCCTCCACTTT
TRBV10-1	TRBJ2-3	NA	NA	CASSVGSPGNTQYF	TGCGCCAGCAGTGTGGGCAGCCCGGGGAATACGCAGTATTTT
TRBV5-4	TRBJ2-1	NA	few	CASTYPSVRGLMGNEQFF	TGTGCCAGCACCTACCCATCAGTACGGGGTCTAATGGGCAATGAGCAGTTCTTC
TRBV21-1	TRBJ2-4	NA	NA	CASSKGQGRVENIQYF	TGTGCCAGCAGCAAAGGTCAAGGCAGGGTGGAAAACATTCAGTACTTC
TRBV12-3/TRBV12-4	TRBJ1-2	NA	NA	CASSGGYSYGYTF	TGTGCCAGCAGTGGGGGGTATAGCTATGGCTACACCTTC
TRBV15	TRBJ2-5	NA	NA	CATSRGQESTQYF	TGTGCCACCAGCAGAGGACAGGAGTCAACCCAGTACTTC
TRBV7-9	TRBJ2-7	TRBD1	once	CASSPQGASYEQYF	TGTGCCAGCAGCCCACAGGGGGCCTCCTACGAGCAGTACTTC
TRBV19	TRBJ2-3	NA	NA	CASRIPGDLTDTQYF	TGTGCCAGCAGAATACCAGGGGACCTCACAGATACGCAGTATTTT
TRBV7-9	TRBJ1-2	NA	NA	CASSLQGNYGYTF	TGTGCCAGCAGCTTACAGGGGAACTATGGCTACACCTTC
TRBV6-5	TRBJ2-2	NA	NA	CASARGWDTGELFF	TGTGCCAGCGCCAGGGGTTGGGACACCGGGGAGCTGTTTTTT
TRBV5-1	TRBJ1-1	TRBD1	NA	CASSGAGQAMNTEAFF	TGCGCCAGCAGCGGGGCGGGACAGGCCATGAACACTGAAGCTTTCTTT
TRBV9	TRBJ1-2	TRBD1	NA	CASSSGTGGDGYTF	TGTGCCAGCAGCTCCGGGACAGGGGGCGATGGCTACACCTTC
TRBV20-1	TRBJ1-2	NA	NA	CSATDSYGYTF	TGCAGTGCTACCGACAGCTATGGCTACACCTTC
TRBV21-1	TRBJ2-5	NA	NA	CASSKVPSGPSVGETQYF	TGTGCCAGCAGCAAAGTGCCTAGCGGGCCCTCGGTAGGAGAGACCCAGTACTTC
TRBV5-1	TRBJ1-1	NA	NA	CATRKTQGSTEAFF	TGCGCCACCAGGAAGACACAGGGTTCGACTGAAGCTTTCTTT
TRBV6-5	TRBJ2-2	TRBD2	NA	CASSPGLAGAGELFF	TGTGCCAGCAGTCCGGGACTAGCGGGGGCCGGGGAGCTGTTTTTT
TRBV27	TRBJ1-1	NA	NA	CASSLMGEGMNTEAFF	TGTGCCAGCAGTTTAATGGGGGAGGGTATGAACACTGAAGCTTTCTTT
TRBV12-3/TRBV12-4	TRBJ2-5	NA	once	CASSLAGGETQYF	TGTGCCAGCAGTTTGGCAGGGGGGGAGACCCAGTACTTC
TRBV5-1	TRBJ1-1	NA	NA	CASSAIQGNEAFF	TGCGCCAGCAGCGCGATACAGGGAAACGAAGCTTTCTTT
TRBV5-5	TRBJ1-4	NA	NA	CASSLEVLLPGLFF	TGTGCCAGCAGCTTGGAAGTCCTGCTGCCCGGACTGTTTTTT
TRBV7-7	TRBJ2-3	NA	NA	CASSFVASDTQYF	TGTGCTAGCAGCTTTGTCGCGTCAGATACGCAGTATTTT
TRBV15	TRBJ2-5	NA	once	CATSRDSQGGETQYF	TGTGCCACCAGCAGAGATTCGCAGGGAGGAGAGACCCAGTACTTC
TRBV18	TRBJ1-1	NA	NA	CASSPRQSMNTEAFF	TGTGCCAGCTCACCCCGACAGTCCATGAACACTGAAGCTTTCTTT
TRBV5-1	TRBJ1-1	TRBD1	NA	CASTPGQGQTEAFF	TGCGCCAGCACCCCGGGACAGGGGCAAACTGAAGCTTTCTTT
TRBV9	TRBJ2-5	NA	once	CASSVDWGGETQYF	TGTGCCAGCAGCGTAGATTGGGGAGGAGAGACCCAGTACTTC
TRBV19	TRBJ1-5	TRBD1	NA	CASSPPKGAYSNQPQHF	TGTGCCAGTAGTCCACCTAAGGGGGCCTATAGCAATCAGCCCCAGCATTTT
TRBV7-9	TRBJ2-7	NA	NA	CASSQLQGLGANYEQYF	TGTGCCAGCAGCCAACTACAGGGCCTGGGTGCCAACTACGAGCAGTACTTC
TRBV2	TRBJ1-1	TRBD1	NA	CASSEARQGGTEAFF	TGTGCCAGCAGTGAAGCGCGACAGGGGGGAACTGAAGCTTTCTTT
TRBV2	TRBJ2-1	TRBD1	NA	CASTPDRGFEQFF	TGTGCCAGCACCCCGGACAGGGGGTTTGAGCAGTTCTTC
TRBV18	TRBJ1-2	NA	NA	CASSPGSGTATDYGYTF	TGTGCCAGCTCACCTGGGAGCGGGACCGCGACGGACTATGGCTACACCTTC
TRBV19	TRBJ1-2	TRBD1	NA	CASADRGQYGYTF	TGTGCCAGTGCTGACAGGGGGCAGTATGGCTACACCTTC
TRBV7-2	TRBJ2-2	TRBD2	NA	CASSFRLAAGELFF	TGTGCCAGCAGCTTCCGACTAGCGGCCGGGGAGCTGTTTTTT
TRBV9	TRBJ2-5	NA	once	CASSVATGWETQYF	TGTGCCAGCAGCGTAGCTACGGGATGGGAGACCCAGTACTTC
TRBV20-1	TRBJ1-1	TRBD1	NA	CSASGWTGDTEAFF	TGCAGTGCTAGTGGGTGGACAGGGGACACTGAAGCTTTCTTT
TRBV9	TRBJ2-5	TRBD1	few	CASSGGTGLGEETQYF	TGTGCCAGCAGCGGAGGGACAGGGCTCGGGGAAGAGACCCAGTACTTC
TRBV5-4	TRBJ2-7	TRBD2	few	CASSSVAGVDYEQYF	TGTGCCAGCAGCTCGGTAGCGGGGGTGGACTACGAGCAGTACTTC
TRBV5-1	TRBJ2-2	NA	NA	CASSRTDGNTGELFF	TGCGCCAGCAGCCGGACAGACGGGAACACCGGGGAGCTGTTTTTT
TRBV7-2	TRBJ1-1	TRBD1	NA	CASSRGQGNTEAFF	TGTGCCAGCAGCCGCGGACAGGGGAACACTGAAGCTTTCTTT
TRBV2	TRBJ1-5	TRBD1	NA	CASSRDREGNQPQHF	TGTGCCAGCAGTCGCGACAGGGAGGGCAATCAGCCCCAGCATTTT
TRBV3-1/TRBV3-2	TRBJ2-7	TRBD1	NA	CASSQGQGLLEQYF	TGTGCCAGCAGCCAGGGACAGGGCTTGCTCGAGCAGTACTTC
TRBV11-2	TRBJ1-5	NA	NA	CASSDGTYSNQPQHF	TGTGCCAGCAGCGACGGGACATATAGCAATCAGCCCCAGCATTTT